These 20 T cell receptor beta chains came from one sample sequenced in a study of T cell changes during pregnancy in multiple sclerosis. Profiled with immunoSEQ multiplex PCR; TCRdb holds only in-frame clones, not every one. The data hold 37,000 or so clones, with roughly nine tenths observed a single time. The sequences come from CD4+ T cells from peripheral blood mononuclear cells, collected in the second trimester of pregnancy. The receptors originated from a female donor with multiple sclerosis, enrolled in a pregnancy study.

This chain joins TRBV11-2 and TRBJ2-7; perhaps TRBD2 as D (6 bases). The CDR3 has 13 amino acids. Trimming left V 4 bases short and J 7 bases short, with 14 bases between. Germline CDR1 is SGHAT and CDR2 is FQNNGV. The CDR3 DNA reads as TGTGCCAGCAGCTCAGGGAGGTTGACAGAGCAGTACTTC. Its protein is CASSSGRLTEQYF.

This clone was seen a handful of times. This chain links TRBV4-2 with TRBJ1-5; 7 bases match TRBD1. Germline V gene sequence: CDR1 LGHNA, CDR2 YNFKEQ. The CDR3 length is 16 residues. V lost 0 bases and J lost 7; bases outside the gene matches: 9. CDR3 loop: CASSQDRKGAGQPQHF. The CDR3, as DNA: TGTGCCAGCAGCCAAGACCGAAAGGGGGCCGGGCAGCCCCAGCATTTT.

The gene calls are TRBV19 and TRBJ2-3, with 7 bases identical to TRBD1. Germline V gene sequence: CDR1 LNHDA, CDR2 SQIVND (reference sequence). The CDR3 has 15 amino acids. After removal of 4 bases from V and 0 bases from J, the junction contained 4 bases not matched to a gene. CDR3 nucleotides: TGTGCCAGTAGTACCTTACAGGGGAGCACAGATACGCAGTATTTT. Amino acid sequence: CASSTLQGSTDTQYF.

The chain carries TRBV5-4 and TRBJ1-1; 10 nucleotides align to TRBD1. The length of the CDR3 is 17 residues. J lost 0 bases, V lost 4 bases, and 9 bases had no gene match. Germline V gives CDR1 SGHNT, CDR2 YYREEE (reference sequence). Here the CDR3 DNA reads TGTGCCAGCAGCGACCGGGACAGGGGCCTGTTGAACACTGAAGCTTTCTTT. This codes for CASSDRDRGLLNTEAFF.

The V and J genes are TRBV18 and TRBJ1-1; the D is unclear. V gave up 3 bases and J gave up 5 bases, with 10 bases separating them. Germline CDR1 KGHSH, CDR2 LQKENI. The CDR3 runs to 13 residues. In DNA form, the CDR3 reads TGTGCCAGCTCACCCCCAGTCTTAACTGAAGCTTTCTTT. This codes for CASSPPVLTEAFF.

J is TRBJ2-5 and V is TRBV7-6; 12 bases match TRBD1. Germline trimming cut 4 bases from V and 5 bases from J; bases unmatched to any gene: 8. The germline V gene encodes CDR1 SGHVS and CDR2 FNYEAQ. The CDR3 contains 16 residues. The CDR3 loop is CASSSIRDRGRETQYF. CDR3 nucleotides: TGTGCCAGCAGCTCCATCCGGGACAGGGGGCGGGAGACCCAGTACTTC.

Points on this clone: The junction does not match germline at one end; this may be a read error. The V call is TRBV30, the J call TRBJ1-3; no clear D. The germline CDR1 and CDR2 sequences are GTSNPN and SVGIG (reference sequence). The CDR3 is 13 amino acids. The CDR3 coding sequence is TGTGCCTGGAGTGTCGGAGATGGAAGCACCATATATTTT. It specifies CAWSVGDGSTIYF.

J is TRBJ2-5 and V is TRBV27; tentatively, D is TRBD2 (6 bases). This CDR3 is built from 13 residues. V shed 6 bases and J shed 1 base, with 9 bases lying between them. The germline CDR1 and CDR2 sequences are MNHEY and SMNVEV (reference sequence). The CDR3 DNA is TGTGCCAGCAGCCGCGGGGTCCAAGAGACCCAGTACTTC. This codes for CASSRGVQETQYF.

The chain employs TRBV9 and TRBJ2-1; maybe TRBD1 (6 bases). Per germline, CDR1 SGDLS and CDR2 YYNGEE. V shed 0 bases and J shed 6 bases, with 10 bases lying between them. There are 14 residues in the CDR3. CDR3 region: CASSVETQGNEQFF. The CDR3 nucleotides are TGTGCCAGCAGCGTAGAAACACAGGGCAATGAGCAGTTCTTC.

The V and J genes are TRBV30 and TRBJ2-3; 7 nucleotides line up with TRBD2. The V gene's germline CDR1 is GTSNPN and CDR2 SVGIG (reference sequence). J lost 3 bases, V lost 4 bases, and 4 bases had no gene match. The CDR3 sequence is 13 residues long. CDR3 DNA: TGTGCCTGGAAGGCCGGGGGGACAGATACGCAGTATTTT. Its translation is CAWKAGGTDTQYF.

V gene TRBV19 combines with J gene TRBJ1-2; TRBD1 is a possible D gene (5 bases). Trimming cost V 10 bases and J 4 bases, with 25 bases left between them. The CDR3 totals 16 residues. CDR1 and CDR2 (germline): LNHDA, SQIVND (reference sequence). The CDR3 DNA is TGTGCCACTAGACAGAGCCCGGCCCTTGTCTCCTATGGCTACACCTTC. As protein: CATRQSPALVSYGYTF.

The V call is TRBV11-2, the J call TRBJ2-7; 7 bases are a match to TRBD2. V gave up 1 base and J gave up 0 bases; unmatched junction bases: 3. CDR1 SGHAT and CDR2 FQNNGV come from the germline V gene. The CDR3 has 15 amino acids. CDR3 loop: CASSLGGGGSYEQYF. CDR3 coding DNA: TGTGCCAGCAGCTTAGGGGGCGGGGGCTCCTACGAGCAGTACTTC.

This chain connects TRBV4-1 to TRBJ2-5; D possibly corresponds to TRBD2 (5 bases). V was pared by 0 bases and J by 3 bases, with 11 bases between. CDR1 MGHRA and CDR2 YSYEKL come from the germline V gene. CDR3 length: 15 residues. For the CDR3, the DNA is TGCGCCAGCAGCCAAGATCCACGGGGAAAAGAGACCCAGTACTTC. The encoded protein is CASSQDPRGKETQYF.

Written as DNA, the CDR3 is TGTGCCAGCAGTCATCCCGTTCGGAACACCATATATTTT. Residues: CASSHPVRNTIYF. V and J are TRBV6-5 and TRBJ1-3; the D is unclear. CDR1 is MNHEY, CDR2 SVGAGI, per germline. Deletions cut 5 bases from V and 7 bases from J, with 12 bases between. This CDR3 has 13 residues.

This clone was detected once. V usage is TRBV2 and J usage is TRBJ1-2; 8 positions agree with TRBD1. Trimming cost V 6 bases and J 4 bases; bases outside gene matches: 10. The CDR3 length is 15 residues. Germline V CDR1 and CDR2: SNHLY, FYNNEI. The CDR3 is CASRTDRGSLYGYTF. The CDR3 DNA reads as TGTGCCAGCAGAACTGACAGGGGTTCCCTCTATGGCTACACCTTC.

The chain couples TRBV7-3 to TRBJ1-1, with a tentative D call TRBD1 (5 bases). The V and J ends lost 4 bases and 1 base respectively, with 7 bases between them. Germline assignment: CDR1 SGHTA and CDR2 FQGTGA. This CDR3 region has 13 residues. The CDR3 sequence: CASSSQGNTEAFF. The CDR3 coding sequence is TGTGCCAGCAGCTCCCAGGGGAACACTGAAGCTTTCTTT. Complete variable domain (other parts from reference TRBV7-3 and TRBJ1-1): GAGVSQTPSNKVTEKGKYVELRCDPISGHTALYWYRQSLGQGPEFLIYFQGTGAADDSGLPNDRFFAVRPEGSVSTLKIQRTERGDSAVYLCASSSQGNTEAFFGQGTRLTVV.

V is TRBV14 and J is TRBJ1-1; tentative D call: TRBD1 (6 bases). CDR3 size: 14 residues. V lost 1 base and J lost 7, with 13 bases in between. Germline lookup yields CDR1 SGHDN and CDR2 FVKESK. The CDR3 bases are TGTGCCAGCAGCCAAGTTGGAAGGACAGTTGAAGCTTTCTTT. It encodes CASSQVGRTVEAFF.

This chain links TRBV5-1 with TRBJ2-6, with 11 bases lining up with TRBD1. The J segment lost 13 bases and the V segment lost 4 bases, leaving 7 bases of the junction unmatched. Looked up from germline, CDR1 is SGHRS and CDR2 is YFSETQ. This CDR3 region has 14 residues. The CDR3 DNA sequence: TGCGCCAGCAGCAGGGGACAGGGGGTTGGGGTCCTGACTTTC. This encodes CASSRGQGVGVLTF.

The chain joins TRBV5-8 to TRBJ2-1; 10 bases align to TRBD2. Germline lookup yields CDR1 SGHTS and CDR2 YDEGEE. V dropped 4 bases and J dropped 4; count of bases not matched to a gene: 11. There are 17 residues in the CDR3. The CDR3 protein is CASSPSTTSGSYNEQFF. The DNA for the CDR3 is TGTGCCAGCAGCCCGTCGACGACTAGCGGGTCATACAATGAGCAGTTCTTC.

The chain uses TRBV5-3 and TRBJ2-5; tentative D call: TRBD2 (6 bases). Being an ORF, TRBV5-3 has a function that is uncertain. Trimming took 10 bases from V and 2 from J, leaving 15 bases between them. CDR3 size: 13 residues. The CDR3 nucleotides are TGTGCCCGAACCAGTGGGGGGCAAGAGACCCAGTACTTC. Translating it yields CARTSGGQETQYF.